The source of this T cell receptor beta chain is a study of T cell responses to AZD1222 COVID-19 vaccine. The data were produced by immunoSEQ multiplex PCR, yet TCRdb's version contains in-frame clones alone and is incomplete. The data show about 110,000 clones, about 88% seen once. Concerning this clone itself: Its specificity is unknown.

Study-wide findings and caveats: Unmutated regions of variants are reportedly targeted by nearly half of spike-specific TCRs. Among the donors, most were white British and more were female, and clonal diversity was possibly underestimated. None of the repertoires were sampled until the peak T cell response had passed.

With 6 bases clipped from V and 6 bases from J, the junction kept 7 bases outside the gene matches. The CDR3 is 15 residues long. The germline gives CDR1 SGHAT, CDR2 FQNNGV. Here the sequenced sample was peripheral blood, taken on day 0 of AZD1222 vaccination. The source of this sequence is an adult in good health. The V and J genes are TRBV11-2 and TRBJ1-4, with 10 bases identical to TRBD1. The chain's CDR3 is CASSWDRGRDEKLFF. In nucleotides, the CDR3 is TGTGCCAGCAGTTGGGACAGGGGCAGGGATGAAAAACTGTTTTTT.